This T cell receptor beta chain is drawn from a study of blood T cell repertoires in COVID-19. Repertoires were generated with immunoSEQ multiplex PCR, while TCRdb's copy carries only in-frame clones and drops some. The data hold about 340,000 clones, with around 88% observed a single time. V was shortened by 1 base and J by 1 base, with 8 bases between the two germline ends. This CDR3 region has 15 residues. Germline V gives CDR1 LNHDA, CDR2 SQIVND (reference sequence). The sequence was collected from a man aged 25-45 years with active or convalescent COVID-19. The sequenced material came from peripheral blood. The chain combines TRBV19 with TRBJ1-5; D unresolved. The CDR3 coding sequence is TGTGCCAGTAGTATAGTTGAGGGAAGCAATCAGCCCCAGCATTTT. Its protein product is CASSIVEGSNQPQHF. Variable domain in full (rest from reference TRBV19 and TRBJ1-5): DGGITQSPKYLFRKEGQNVTLSCEQNLNHDAMYWYRQDPGQGLRLIYYSQIVNDFQKGDIAEGYSVSREKKESFPLTVTSAQKNPTAFYLCASSIVEGSNQPQHFGDGTRLSIL.